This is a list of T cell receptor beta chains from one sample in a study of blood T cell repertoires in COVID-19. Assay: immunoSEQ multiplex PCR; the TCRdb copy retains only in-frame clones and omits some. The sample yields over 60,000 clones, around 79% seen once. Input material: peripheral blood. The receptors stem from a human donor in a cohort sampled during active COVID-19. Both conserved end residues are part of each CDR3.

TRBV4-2,CASSQDLAGGRELFF
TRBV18,CASSPSASSYNEQFF
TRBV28,CASIKQGNNSPLHF
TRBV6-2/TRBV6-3,CASSYSKVGGTGELFF
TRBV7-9,CAIQIGDAIGYTF
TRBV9,CASSLAGGDKQYF
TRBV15,CATSREVRGYEQYF
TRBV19,CASSPDSYVEQFF
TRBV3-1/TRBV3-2,CASSSDRGLKAFF
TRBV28,CASSRAGQTKNIQYF
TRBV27,CASRAGALFGYTF
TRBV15,CATGATYNEQFF
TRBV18,CASSSEGASKDTQYF
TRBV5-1,CASSFPGQETQYF
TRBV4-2,CASSQDRDSYSGANVLTF
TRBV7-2,CASSFSTNQPQHF
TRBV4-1,CASSPVGTGGMTFF
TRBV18,CASSTSGGTGELFF
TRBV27,CASRRTIGWETQYF
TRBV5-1,CASSLEGLAGYNEQFF